This T cell receptor (beta chain) was recorded in a study of cytomegalovirus exposure and HLA in healthy donors (dated by TCRdb to 2016 to 2017). Looking at the study overall: In an earlier analysis of roughly 590 of the donors, about 270 Gb of sequence data and 90 million to 120 million unique TCR beta sequences from roughly 180 million T cells were reported. An early release covering roughly 640 HLA-typed donors comprised 250 to 350 gigabases of sequencing data and 85 million or so unique TCR sequences. The number of donors typed differed by locus, with about 629-630 for A, B, C, DRB1 and DQB1, around 520 for DQA1, 600 to 610 for DPA1, and some 450 for DPB1. The study used immunosequencing to profile the T cell repertoires of several hundred subjects and linked those repertoires to cytomegalovirus serostatus. HLA typing covered class I and class II loci at four-digit resolution. Every repertoire in the discovery cohort had been generated on one and the same sequencing platform. A later genetic analysis used genome-wide SNP genotypes for about 60% of the 666 donors, treating that subset as a discovery cohort. Roughly five DR-DQ haplotypes were treated as single units for association and clustering because of strong linkage in the cohort. Donor age, sex, ethnicity and CMV serostatus were compiled alongside the repertoire data. The aim of the study was to test whether cataloging public T cell receptors could identify signatures of past pathogen exposure. Rather than drawing on any new phenotypic data, the later analysis identified candidate immune exposures from TCR beta sequences and the way those sequences occurred across donors. A separate validation cohort of roughly 130 different subjects was used in addition to the roughly 670-subject first cohort. Among 350 to 400 genotyped donors of the cohort, an average of around 240,000 unique TCR beta nucleotide sequences were sequenced per donor, roughly 20% of them non-productive. The study combined high-throughput TCR immunosequencing, statistical association of individual TCRs with disease status, and machine learning to predict cytomegalovirus infection status. In an earlier analysis of a few hundred of the donors, high-throughput TCR beta sequencing was used to judge whether each TCR beta V gene segment behaved as functional or pseudogenic. In a later analysis, previously published TCR beta repertoires from hundreds of donors were re-analyzed and high-resolution HLA genotyping was added so that TCR occurrence patterns could be studied. The genetic ancestry cluster associated with self-reported Caucasian donors included around four fifths of the roughly 360 genotyped donors.

The library was built by means of the immunoSEQ multiplex PCR assay. The multiplex PCR relied on a mix of 60 forward primers for TCR Vbeta segments and 13 reverse primers for TCR Jbeta segments. The CDR3 region of rearranged TCR beta genes was amplified from genomic DNA with a multiplex PCR assay. The amplified TCR beta libraries were sequenced on the Illumina HiSeq System as 87-base-pair reads. The paper's processing steps were these. In a later analysis, tens of millions of unique TCR beta chains were counted across the approximately 670 repertoires, and roughly 11 million of these chains were shared by at least two donors. To remove PCR and sequencing errors, raw reads were error-corrected and collapsed into unique sequences using a nearest-neighbor algorithm that merged closely related sequences. Alignment of CDR3 sequences to IMGT reference sequences was used to assign V, D and J gene segments. For a sequence to be retained, a match of at least six nucleotides to both a V gene segment and a J gene segment was required. Rearrangements were classified as productive when the CDR3 lacked stop codons and remained in frame with V and J, and all other rearrangements were classified as non-productive. Following IMGT convention, CDR3 was defined as the stretch from the second conserved V-encoded cysteine to the conserved J-encoded phenylalanine. The earlier analysis of about 530 of the donors excluded any sequence lacking an unambiguous match to a single V gene segment. An earlier analysis of 587 of the donors classified V segments as functional when productive rearrangements were above 56.7% and as segregating when the standard deviation between donors was above 5%. To diagnose cytomegalovirus status from the catalog of TCR beta chain sequences, a statistical classification framework was built. In a later analysis, V and J genes were assigned by comparing TCR nucleotide sequences against IMGT/GENE-DB human TR gene sequences. A later analysis assigned CDR3 sequences and most-parsimonious VDJ recombination scenarios with the TCRdist pipeline. In a later analysis, every TCR beta chain was defined by the combination of its CDR3 amino acid sequence and its V-gene family, and reads without a unique V-gene family were dropped. In a later analysis, around 650 highly shared, low-generation-probability nucleotide sequences were removed to address suspected cross-contamination and a sequencing artifact. In a later analysis, a clonal expansion index was calculated for each public chain from normalized within-repertoire ranks of inferred template counts. A later analysis computed generation probabilities with a VDJ recombination model fitted to out-of-frame rearrangements, and checked the results against IGoR. In a later analysis, TCR-TCR, TCR-HLA and TCR-CMV co-occurrence was scored with hypergeometric tests, and a repertoire-size bias correction was applied to TCR pairs. In a later analysis, false discovery rates were estimated by permuting HLA or CMV assignments 20 times. In a later analysis, co-occurring TCRs were grouped using DBSCAN, and TCRdist sequence similarity was added for clustering within HLA-allele-positive subsets. Repertoires with fewer than 30,000 or more than 120,000 public chains, plus five repertoires with anomalous nucleotide sharing, were excluded from co-occurrence clustering. Here the immuneACCESS table is served through TCRdb, limited to in-frame sequences with V and J called. Missing clones are a known gap in these copies; in checked studies unresolved V genes cover under half, and the rest lacks a known reason. V, J and clone size are those of that table, while D and trimming were read from the DNA. Within this sample are about 210,000 clones, with about four fifths of them counted one time only. The top ten hold approximately 6% of the sample.

The research as a whole found: Compared with the 666-donor mean, donors in an Asian-associated ancestry cluster had fewer N-insertions in productive TCRs, according to a later genetic analysis. Correlated functional status among segregating V segments might be attributable to linkage disequilibrium, but an unknown experimental factor could not be ruled out. An association between a missense DCLRE1C variant and V-gene and J-gene trimming of TCR beta chains was found in a later genetic analysis and replicated in an independent cohort. Most TCR sequences were seen in very few donors, while some public TCRs were found in many individuals. A further reported finding was that TCR beta sequences accurately predicted the HLA-A and HLA-B alleles for most subjects in the first cohort. Roughly uniform sequencing depth across donors was assumed in presence/absence analyses, although this assumption may not hold. Because HLA typing was missing for some donors at each locus, association tests included only the typed subset. The study gave a list of about 160 TCR beta chains associated with cytomegalovirus. A later analysis reported that several top co-occurrence clusters appeared linked to parvovirus B19, influenza, CMV and Epstein-Barr virus. Over 15 rarely observed V segments, including chromosome 9 orphons, were excluded from the earlier analysis of approximately 500 of the donors because counts were too low. According to a later analysis, TCR association rates differed among HLA loci, with DRB1 alleles showing the most associated TCRs and HLA-C alleles showing the fewest. The sequencing pipeline was judged likely to have produced a cluster of highly shared sequence variants as a technical artifact. In a later analysis, most CMV-associated TCR beta chains were found to appear HLA-restricted, with HLA associations seemingly driven largely by CMV exposure. This cohort had only TCR beta chains sequenced, and the lack of alpha or paired-chain data limited which features could be detected. Strong co-occurrence of HLA alleles, especially DR and DQ, made assigning TCR associations to individual alleles difficult. An earlier analysis of some 590 of the donors showed that most TCR beta V segments appeared in productive rearrangements either about 87% or about 30% of the time, which broadly matched IMGT annotations. Cytomegalovirus status was reported to be diagnosed by the classifier with high specificity and sensitivity in both the original and validation cohorts. It was suggested by the authors that the approach could potentially be generalized to other disease states and immunological phenotypes. At a false discovery rate of 0.05, a later analysis linked 16,951 TCR beta sequences to specific HLA alleles. In a later analysis, HLA-associated TCR beta chains showed more clonal expansion and lower generation probabilities than non-associated chains that were equally common. The only immune exposure information available for the cohort was CMV serostatus. A few of the identified cytomegalovirus-associated TCR beta chains were confirmed in vitro to be specific for cytomegalovirus antigens. Because the 87-base-pair reads could not distinguish some IMGT-functional V segments, including TRBV6-2 and TRBV6-3, those segments were excluded.

With regard to this clone: The specificity of this receptor is unknown. No per-base quality is available; no much larger clone lies one base away.

The CDR3 starts with the cysteine, ends with the phenylalanine, and has 16 residues. Of all the DNA, just the CDR3 is kept, 48 bases in frame from base 1. The junction carries 14 bases between V and J, which are trimmed by 4 bases and 0 bases respectively. The CDR1 and CDR2 encoded by the germline V gene are SGHRS and YFSETQ. The cohort was made up of 666 healthy bone marrow donors. At the time of sampling, every cohort member was nominally healthy, though immune exposures that went unrecorded were likely present. The donor was CMV seropositive and belonged to the group of 250 to 300 seropositive cohort members. A peripheral blood sample was collected from each donor, and TCR beta sequencing was performed on peripheral blood mononuclear cells. The Qiagen DNeasy Blood Extraction Kit was used to extract genomic DNA from the blood cell samples.

In this chain, TRBV5-1 is recombined with TRBJ2-1, with TRBD1 tentatively as D gene (6 bases match). What was sequenced was PBMCs. The sequence was obtained from a man aged 40-49 years in good health and CMV-seropositive. The sequence in DNA is TGCGCCAGCAGCGGTCACCGGGACAACTCCTACAATGAGCAGTTCTTC. The resulting protein is CASSGHRDNSYNEQFF.